A selection of T cell receptor beta chains follows, all from one sample in a study of Ad26.COV2.S vaccination and SARS-CoV-2 variants. The assay was immunoSEQ multiplex PCR, and TCRdb's table has in-frame clones only and misses some. The top ten hold approximately 6% of the sample, which has about 180,000 clones, around 88% seen once. Here the sequenced sample was peripheral blood, taken after recovery from COVID-19. These receptors came from a human donor who had recovered from COVID-19. Each CDR3 is given with its conserved first and last residue. The D gene is left open where the match is weak. Clone sizes are given selectively: once, few, many, or a class where the clone is expanded.

D,V,size,J,CDR3,DNA
NA,TRBV3-1/TRBV3-2,NA,TRBJ1-2,CASSPLETYGYTF,TGTGCCAGCAGCCCTCTCGAGACCTATGGCTACACCTTC
NA,TRBV10-3,NA,TRBJ2-2,CAISESPNPNTGELFF,TGTGCCATCAGTGAGTCCCCAAACCCGAACACCGGGGAGCTGTTTTTT
NA,TRBV3-1/TRBV3-2,NA,TRBJ2-3,CASSLTDTQYF,TGTGCCAGCAGCCTCACAGATACGCAGTATTTT
NA,TRBV4-1,NA,TRBJ2-3,CASSQEGGASTDTQYF,TGCGCCAGCAGCCAAGAAGGCGGGGCCAGCACAGATACGCAGTATTTT
TRBD1,TRBV7-8,NA,TRBJ1-1,CASSSRDSLEAFF,TGTGCCAGCAGCTCCCGGGACAGCCTTGAAGCTTTCTTT
TRBD1,TRBV9,NA,TRBJ2-7,CASSPWTGGTYEQYF,TGTGCCAGCAGCCCTTGGACAGGGGGCACTTACGAGCAGTACTTC
TRBD1,TRBV9,NA,TRBJ2-4,CASSVEGQGAKNIQYF,TGTGCCAGCAGCGTAGAGGGACAGGGAGCCAAAAACATTCAGTACTTC
TRBD1,TRBV29-1,once,TRBJ2-7,CSAGTGGNYEQYF,TGCAGCGCCGGGACAGGGGGCAACTACGAGCAGTACTTC
TRBD2,TRBV7-3,few,TRBJ2-1,CASSLTGSGAYNEQFF,TGTGCCAGCAGCTTAACGGGTAGCGGGGCCTACAATGAGCAGTTCTTC
NA,TRBV6-5,NA,TRBJ1-1,CASSPTEMNTEAFF,TGTGCCAGCAGTCCGACAGAGATGAACACTGAAGCTTTCTTT
NA,TRBV5-1,NA,TRBJ1-4,CASSLGGQGNEKLFF,TGCGCCAGCAGCTTGGGTGGGCAGGGGAATGAAAAACTGTTTTTT
NA,TRBV19,NA,TRBJ1-2,CASSIFPKYNYGYTF,TGTGCCAGTAGTATATTCCCAAAGTATAACTATGGCTACACCTTC
TRBD1,TRBV7-9,NA,TRBJ2-2,CASSLGQGAAGELFF,TGTGCCAGCAGCTTAGGACAGGGGGCAGCGGGGGAGCTGTTTTTT
NA,TRBV7-9,NA,TRBJ1-2,CASSPAGGYGYTF,TGTGCCAGCAGTCCCGCCGGCGGCTATGGCTACACCTTC
TRBD1,TRBV3-1/TRBV3-2,once,TRBJ1-1,CASSRLGGGEAFF,TGTGCCAGCAGCCGTTTAGGGGGCGGGGAAGCTTTCTTT
TRBD2,TRBV5-4,NA,TRBJ2-7,CASSLRLAGGPGEQYF,TGTGCCAGCAGCCTCCGACTAGCGGGAGGGCCAGGTGAGCAGTACTTC
NA,TRBV6-6,NA,TRBJ1-1,CASSYTSGRLNTEAFF,TGTGCCAGCAGTTACACGTCAGGCAGGTTGAACACTGAAGCTTTCTTT
TRBD2,TRBV30,NA,TRBJ2-1,CAWRAGGWNEQFF,TGTGCCTGGAGGGCGGGGGGTTGGAATGAGCAGTTCTTC